These 25 T cell receptor beta chains were sequenced from one sample in a study of T-cell reconstitution after alpha-beta-depleted transplantation in children. A TCRbeta library incorporating unique molecular identifiers was prepared. From the PCR reads, TCRdb called clonotypes with MiXCR, one entry per CDR3 protein. Among hundreds of thousands of distinct CDR3 sequences listed, 13% were seen once. The material was PBMCs, mostly from graft donor cells, obtained 360 days after TCRalphabeta/CD19-depleted stem cell transplant. The receptors stem from a male patient between 10 and 17 years old who had a stem cell transplant for acute myeloid leukemia, so the T cells may come from the graft donor.

This clonotype was seen ten or more times. The CDR3 DNA is TGTGCCACCAGTGATCCACTAGCGGGTCTCCAAGAGACCCAGTACTTC. Encoded protein: CATSDPLAGLQETQYF. The V and J genes are TRBV24-1 and TRBJ2-5, with 9 bases matching TRBD2. Germline lookup yields CDR1 KGHDR and CDR2 SFDVKD. The CDR3 has 16 residues. V lost 3 bases to trimming and J lost 1 base; unmatched junction nucleotides: 5.

This sequence joins TRBV6-2 or TRBV6-3 and TRBJ2-3; perhaps TRBD2 as D (7 bases). Germline CDR1 is MNHEY and CDR2 is SVGEGT. This CDR3 is 18 amino acids long. V shed 2 bases and J shed 2 bases, with 20 bases lying between them. This CDR3 reads CASSYQPLSGTHTDTQYF. The DNA for the CDR3 is TGTGCCAGCAGTTACCAGCCTTTAAGCGGGACACACACAGATACGCAGTATTTT.

This clonotype was seen a handful of times. The chain employs TRBV24-1 and TRBJ2-1, with D perhaps being TRBD1 or TRBD2 (6 bases each). Per the germline V gene, CDR1 is KGHDR and CDR2 is SFDVKD. This CDR3 is 18 amino acids long. The V gene lost 1 base and the J gene lost 5 bases, with 20 bases spanning the gap. CDR3 sequence reads: CATSDFSDRLGRNNEQFF. For the CDR3, the DNA is TGTGCCACCAGTGATTTCTCCGACAGGTTAGGGAGGAACAATGAGCAGTTCTTC.

This clonotype was seen more than once but under ten times. The rearrangement joins TRBV6-1 to TRBJ1-5; 8 bases fit TRBD1. In germline, CDR1 is MNHNS, CDR2 SASEGT. This CDR3 has 16 amino acids. V lost 6 bases to trimming and J lost 3 bases; unmatched junction nucleotides: 10. CDR3 nucleotides: TGTGCCAGCAGCCTGATGGACAGGGTCCCCAATCAGCCCCAGCATTTT. Protein: CASSLMDRVPNQPQHF.

V and J are TRBV6-2 or TRBV6-3 and TRBJ2-1; maybe TRBD2 (6 bases). Per the germline V gene, CDR1 is MNHEY and CDR2 is SVGEGT. Between the trimmed V and J ends, which lost 2 bases and 4 bases, there was a span of 9 bases. The CDR3 runs to 14 residues. As DNA, the CDR3 is TGTGCCAGCAGTTACGGGGCGGGGTACAATGAGCAGTTCTTC. This codes for CASSYGAGYNEQFF.

There are a few counts of this clonotype. The V gene is TRBV20-1, the J gene TRBJ1-2; maybe TRBD1 (5 bases). The germline V and J ends were trimmed by 6 bases and 6 bases, with 14 bases remaining between them. Germline-derived CDR1 and CDR2 are DFQATT and SNEGSKA (reference sequence). The CDR3 sequence is 12 residues long. The CDR3 nucleotides read TGCAGTGCCAAGACAGAGACCGATGGCTACACCTTC. Protein product: CSAKTETDGYTF.

This clonotype was found a few times. V is TRBV7-6 and J is TRBJ2-7, with 13 bases aligning to TRBD2. CDR3 size: 17 residues. The junction had 9 bases not matched to a gene; V was cut back by 4 bases and J by 3 bases. Looked up from germline, CDR1 is SGHVS and CDR2 is FNYEAQ. The CDR3 DNA sequence: TGTGCCAGCAGCTCCTGGACTAGCGGGAGACTATTCTACGAGCAGTACTTC. It codes for CASSSWTSGRLFYEQYF.

This clonotype came up many times. The chain joins TRBV12-3 or TRBV12-4 to TRBJ2-7, with TRBD1 identical over 10 bases. The CDR3 length is 15 residues. With 4 bases clipped from V and 4 bases from J, the junction kept 7 bases outside the gene matches. This CDR3 reads CASSSPGQGRYEQYF. CDR3 nucleotide sequence: TGTGCCAGCAGTTCCCCGGGACAGGGGAGGTACGAGCAGTACTTC.

A few counts support this clonotype. The gene calls are TRBV5-1 and TRBJ2-7, with D perhaps assigned TRBD1 or TRBD2 (5 bases each). CDR3 size: 15 residues. The germline CDR1 and CDR2 sequences are SGHRS and YFSETQ. Trimming took off 0 bases at V and 2 bases at J, with 12 bases between the two ends. The CDR3 DNA follows: TGCGCCAGCAGCTTGGAGGGACGGGCAACCTACGAGCAGTACTTC. Translation gives CASSLEGRATYEQYF.

This clonotype was seen repeatedly, ten times or more. The V gene is TRBV25-1, the J gene TRBJ2-1, with 8 bases identical to TRBD2. The CDR3 loop spans 13 amino acids. The J segment lost 9 bases and the V segment lost 4 bases, leaving 5 bases of the junction unmatched. Germline V gives CDR1 MGHDK, CDR2 SYGVNS. Here the CDR3 reads CASSGTSYGEQFF. The CDR3 DNA sequence: TGTGCCAGCAGTGGGACTAGCTACGGTGAGCAGTTCTTC.

The chain recombines TRBV7-2 with TRBJ2-2; tentative D call: TRBD2 (5 bases). Per germline, CDR1 SGHTA and CDR2 FQGNSA. V was pared by 4 bases and J by 0 bases, with 12 bases between. The CDR3 is 16 amino acids. CDR3 nucleotide sequence: TGTGCCAGCAGCTCCCGAGGTAGCGCGAACACCGGGGAGCTGTTTTTT. Translation gives CASSSRGSANTGELFF. Drawing the rest from reference TRBV7-2 and TRBJ2-2, the complete variable domain is GAGVSQSPSNKVTEKGKDVELRCDPISGHTALYWYRQSLGQGLEFLIYFQGNSAPDKSGLPSDRFSAERTGGSVSTLTIQRTQQEDSAVYLCASSSRGSANTGELFFGEGSRLTVL.

This clonotype occurred a few times. The CDR3 loop reads CASSLWGGTYEQYF. In DNA, the CDR3 is TGTGCCAGCAGTTTATGGGGGGGGACCTACGAGCAGTACTTC. The gene calls are TRBV27 and TRBJ2-7; 7 bases fit TRBD2. Germline V lookup: CDR1 MNHEY, CDR2 SMNVEV (reference sequence). The CDR3 runs to 14 residues. V trimming: 1 base; J trimming: 2 bases; junction bases outside the gene matches: 2.

On this clonotype: Germline is not matched at one junction end, which may reflect a read error. The chain couples TRBV7-7 to TRBJ2-3, with a tentative D call TRBD2 (6 bases). CDR1 is SSHAT and CDR2 is FNYEAQ in the germline V gene (reference sequence). The length of the CDR3 is 16 residues. DNA for the CDR3: TGTGCTAGCAGCCCGCAACCGGGAGCCCTTTCAGATACGCAGTATTTT. This codes for CASSPQPGALSDTQYF.

This clonotype was seen repeatedly, ten times or more. The CDR3 spells CASSPHAEAYEQYF. CDR3 DNA sequence: TGTGCCAGCAGTCCACACGCGGAAGCCTACGAGCAGTACTTC. The V gene is TRBV27, the J gene TRBJ2-7; no firm D call. Germline V gene lookup returns CDR1 MNHEY and CDR2 SMNVEV (reference sequence). The V gene lost 5 bases and the J gene lost 2 bases, with 13 bases spanning the gap. CDR3 length: 14 amino acids.

CDR3 bases: TGCAGTGCTAGAACCGGACAGGGGGCGAATCAGCCCCAGCATTTT. It codes for CSARTGQGANQPQHF. This chain joins TRBV20-1 and TRBJ1-5; TRBD1 matches at 11 bases. V was clipped by 2 bases and J by 4 bases; unmatched bases: 4. Germline V gene sequence: CDR1 DFQATT, CDR2 SNEGSKA (reference sequence). This CDR3 is 15 amino acids long.

CDR3 in DNA: TGTGCCAGCAGCCAAACCTATCGATCCTCCTACACCGGGGAGCTGTTTTTT. Translation gives CASSQTYRSSYTGELFF. This chain uses TRBV14 with TRBJ2-2; D is undetermined. This CDR3 comprises 17 residues. The V end lost 2 bases, the J end lost 3 bases, and 16 bases lay between the germline ends. The germline gives CDR1 SGHDN, CDR2 FVKESK.

The chain couples TRBV5-1 to TRBJ2-1, with TRBD2 matching 10 bases. The CDR3 consists of 16 residues. V was clipped by 4 bases and J by 7 bases; unmatched bases: 11. Germline loops: CDR1 SGHRS, CDR2 YFSETQ. CDR3 DNA sequence: TGCGCCAGCAGCCTCTCGCTAGCGGGAGAATCGAATGAGCAGTTCTTC. Amino acid sequence: CASSLSLAGESNEQFF. The whole variable domain, remainder taken from reference TRBV5-1 and TRBJ2-1, is KAGVTQTPRYLIKTRGQQVTLSCSPISGHRSVSWYQQTPGQGLQFLFEYFSETQRNKGNFPGRFSGRQFSNSRSEMNVSTLELGDSALYLCASSLSLAGESNEQFFGPGTRLTVL.

This clonotype was seen at least ten times. This chain connects TRBV6-2 or TRBV6-3 to TRBJ2-7; D may be TRBD1 or TRBD2 (5 bases each). The CDR3 length is 14 residues. Between the trimmed V and J ends, which lost 4 bases and 2 bases, there was a span of 12 bases. From germline, CDR1 is MNHEY and CDR2 SVGEGT. The CDR3 region has the DNA TGTGCCAGCAGTTTCTCGGGACCAGCCTACGAGCAGTACTTC. Residues: CASSFSGPAYEQYF.

This clonotype was observed many times. Since a much larger clone is just one base distant, this may be a read error. The chain employs TRBV12-3 or TRBV12-4 and TRBJ2-1; no firm D call. Trimming took 7 bases from V and 4 from J, leaving 5 bases between them. The CDR3 spans 11 residues. CDR3 DNA: TGTGCCAGCACCTTATACAATGAGCAGTTCTTC. It is translated as CASTLYNEQFF.

This clonotype was recorded at least ten times. The chain couples TRBV5-1 to TRBJ1-1; possible D gene TRBD1, 6 bases. The CDR3 is made up of 12 amino acids. The germline CDR1 and CDR2 sequences are SGHRS and YFSETQ. V lost 5 bases and J 1 base, leaving 6 bases between the germline ends. CDR3 in DNA: TGCGCCAGCAGGGACAGGAACACTGAAGCTTTCTTT. It is translated as CASRDRNTEAFF.

As regards this clonotype: A read error may produce the germline difference seen at one junction end. V usage is TRBV7-7 and J usage is TRBJ2-1; 13 bases map to TRBD2. CDR1 and CDR2 from the germline V gene are SSHAT and FNYEAQ (reference sequence). The CDR3 length is 15 residues. CDR3 DNA sequence: TGTGCTAGCAGCCCCGGGACTAGCGGGATGAATGAGCAGTTCTTC. Protein: CASSPGTSGMNEQFF.

This chain joins TRBV9 and TRBJ2-1; 8 bases match TRBD2. Unmatched junction bases numbered 10, after V lost 3 bases and J lost 8 bases. Germline assignment: CDR1 SGDLS and CDR2 YYNGEE. The CDR3 totals 15 residues. CDR3 amino acids: CASSAGGTSRHEQFF. The CDR3, as DNA: TGTGCCAGCAGCGCGGGGGGGACTAGTCGCCATGAGCAGTTCTTC.

This clonotype was seen many times. The V and J genes are TRBV5-1 and TRBJ2-7; TRBD2 matches 8 bases. This CDR3 is 14 amino acids long. The V segment lost 9 bases and the J segment 3 bases; nucleotides outside the gene matches: 11. The germline CDR1 and CDR2 sequences are SGHRS and YFSETQ. CDR3 nucleotide sequence: TGCGCCATTAGATTGACTAGCGAGAACTACGAGCAGTACTTC. Residues: CAIRLTSENYEQYF.

The genes are TRBV5-6 and TRBJ1-5; 8 bases line up with TRBD1. The CDR3 consists of 16 residues. From germline, CDR1 is SGHDT and CDR2 YYEEEE. V lost 1 base and J lost 4; bases outside the gene matches: 7. The CDR3 region has the DNA TGTGCCAGCAGCTTGAAGACAGGGGCCTTTAATCAGCCCCAGCATTTT. Its translation is CASSLKTGAFNQPQHF.

This rearrangement joins TRBV25-1 to TRBJ2-1, with 12 nucleotides matching TRBD2. Trimming took 8 bases from V and 10 from J; bases not matched to a gene: 9. Germline-derived CDR1 and CDR2 are MGHDK and SYGVNS. The CDR3 consists of 14 residues. The chain's CDR3 is CASWGLAGAYEQFF. The CDR3 DNA is TGTGCCAGCTGGGGACTAGCGGGTGCGTACGAGCAGTTCTTC.